Here is one TCR beta chain with its context. Antigen specificity is unknown. The ends were cut back, 0 bases at V and 0 bases at J, with 9 bases in the middle. Germline V lookup: CDR1 KGHSH, CDR2 LQKENI. The CDR3 loop spans 15 amino acids. This sample is part of a study of T cells in Graves' hyperthyroidism and ophthalmopathy. Points from the study as a whole: Blood also showed most of the thyroid clonotypes that were expanded above 0.001.

Each diagnosis was grounded in clinical symptoms, serum thyroxine and TRAb, thyroid ultrasound, and orbital computed tomography. Researchers amplified the TCR beta CDR3 regions from RNA transcripts. Researchers ran a first-round RT-PCR on the TCR CDR3 using the HTBI primer set. TCRdb reanalysed the multiplex PCR reads using MiXCR and keeps one entry per CDR3 protein. The data contain approximately 600,000 distinct CDR3 sequences, less than 25% of them singletons. The clonotype comes from a man younger than 40 with Graves' ophthalmopathy. Material: blood. The gene calls are TRBV18 and TRBJ2-7; D might be TRBD1 or TRBD2, each matching 5 bases. In nucleotides, the CDR3 is TGTGCCAGCTCACCACCGGGGGAGACCTCCTACGAGCAGTACTTC. Translated, it gives CASSPPGETSYEQYF.